The 19 T cell receptor beta chains reported below all come from one sample, sequenced in a study of blood T cells in healthy people across ages. With a J-beta primer mix and a sample-barcoded 5' primer, a second PCR ran 7 to 11 cycles. TCRdb called the 5' RACE reads again in MiXCR, with one record for every CDR3 protein. Among more than 800,000 distinct CDR3 sequences listed, more than 35% were seen once. Sequencing input: blood. These receptors were collected from a woman aged 55 to 70 in good health.

This clonotype has more than one count but fewer than ten. The chain is built from TRBV6-1 and TRBJ2-1, with 7 positions matching TRBD1. Germline values: CDR1 MNHNS, CDR2 SASEGT. The CDR3 spans 12 residues. The V segment lost 7 bases and the J segment 6 bases; nucleotides outside the gene matches: 3. The CDR3 loop reads CASNRQGNEQFF. As DNA, the CDR3 is TGTGCCAGCAACCGACAGGGCAATGAGCAGTTCTTC.

The CDR3 loop reads CASSWTGTGGETQYF. The DNA for the CDR3 is TGCGCCAGCAGCTGGACCGGGACAGGGGGGGAGACCCAGTACTTC. This chain joins TRBV5-1 and TRBJ2-5; 11 nucleotides align to TRBD1. In germline, CDR1 is SGHRS, CDR2 YFSETQ. The CDR3 totals 15 residues. Trimming took 3 bases from V and 5 from J; bases not matched to a gene: 6.

The chain is built from TRBV6-1 and TRBJ2-7; 7 bases map to TRBD1. The CDR3 totals 16 residues. J lost 5 bases, V lost 8 bases, and 18 bases had no gene match. CDR1 and CDR2 from the germline V gene are MNHNS and SASEGT. The CDR3 is CASYLSPTGHSDEQYF. The CDR3 nucleotides are TGTGCCAGCTACCTGTCGCCGACAGGGCATAGTGACGAGCAGTACTTC.

This clonotype has only a few counts. J is TRBJ1-4 and V is TRBV10-3; D perhaps matches TRBD1 (5 bases). Germline V gene data show CDR1 as ENHRY and CDR2 as SYGVKD. This CDR3 comprises 13 residues. V lost 11 bases to trimming and J lost 8 bases, with 18 bases between them. CDR3 nucleotide sequence: TGTGCCGCTAACGGGGGTTTTGAAGAAAAACTGTTTTTT. As protein: CAANGGFEEKLFF.

This clonotype was recorded a few times. The V gene is TRBV11-2, the J gene TRBJ2-1; D possibly corresponds to TRBD2 (6 bases). The CDR3 totals 15 residues. Germline lookup yields CDR1 SGHAT and CDR2 FQNNGV. V dropped 3 bases and J dropped 3 bases, with 12 bases sitting between them. The CDR3 DNA reads as TGTGCCAGCAGCTTTGGGGGGACCCTCTACAATGAGCAGTTCTTC. Its translation: CASSFGGTLYNEQFF. The variable domain in full, with the rest retrieved from reference TRBV11-2 and TRBJ2-1, is EAGVAQSPRYKIIEKRQSVAFWCNPISGHATLYWYQQILGQGPKLLIQFQNNGVVDDSQLPKDRFSAERLKGVDSTLKIQPAKLEDSAVYLCASSFGGTLYNEQFFGPGTRLTVL.

The chain employs TRBV6-2 or TRBV6-3 and TRBJ2-1; TRBD2 matches at 10 bases. The CDR3 runs to 16 residues. Germline CDR1 reads MNHEY; CDR2 reads SVGEGT. Trimming removed 1 base from V and 4 bases from J; junction bases left unmatched: 4. The chain's CDR3 is CASSYLGTSVYNEQFF. The CDR3 nucleotides are TGTGCCAGCAGTTACTTAGGGACTAGCGTTTACAATGAGCAGTTCTTC.

In this sample, this clonotype turned up once. The J gene is TRBJ2-1, the V gene TRBV6-2 or TRBV6-3; 12 nucleotides match TRBD2. V lost 6 bases to trimming and J lost 6 bases; unmatched junction nucleotides: 6. Germline V gene lookup returns CDR1 MNHEY and CDR2 SVGEGT. This CDR3 spans 15 amino acids. CDR3 amino acids: CASRQGLAGINEQFF. For the CDR3, the DNA is TGTGCCAGCAGACAAGGACTAGCGGGGATCAATGAGCAGTTCTTC.

V gene TRBV5-1 combines with J gene TRBJ2-5, with a possible D match to TRBD1 (5 bases). The germline V gene encodes CDR1 SGHRS and CDR2 YFSETQ. The CDR3 is made up of 15 amino acids. Between the trimmed V and J ends, which lost 4 bases and 5 bases, there was a span of 18 bases. CDR3 amino acids: CASSETGTFDETQYF. Written as DNA, the CDR3 is TGCGCCAGCAGCGAAACAGGAACCTTCGATGAGACCCAGTACTTC.

This clonotype was observed a few times. V gene TRBV2 combines with J gene TRBJ2-5; TRBD2 is a possible D gene (7 bases). The CDR3 runs to 14 residues. V lost 4 bases, J lost 3 bases, and 12 bases lay in between. CDR1 is SNHLY, CDR2 FYNNEI, per germline. CDR3 region: CASSAGGWEETQYF. As DNA, the CDR3 is TGTGCCAGCAGTGCGGGGGGCTGGGAAGAGACCCAGTACTTC. Based on the CDR3 plus reference TRBV2 and TRBJ2-5, the full variable domain is EPEVTQTPSHQVTQMGQEVILRCVPISNHLYFYWYRQILGQKVEFLVSFYNNEISEKSEIFDDQFSVERPDGSNFTLKIRSTKLEDSAMYFCASSAGGWEETQYFGPGTRLLVL.

The V gene is TRBV20-1, the J gene TRBJ2-3; 7 nucleotides agree with TRBD2. Trimming cost V 4 bases and J 1 base; bases outside gene matches: 8. The CDR3 has 15 amino acids. CDR1 DFQATT and CDR2 SNEGSKA come from the germline V gene (reference sequence). CDR3 sequence (DNA): TGCAGTGCTAAAAGGGGCGGGAGTGGCACAGATACGCAGTATTTT. Its protein product is CSAKRGGSGTDTQYF.

This clonotype was detected a few times. V usage is TRBV6-1 and J usage is TRBJ2-1; 8 bases fit TRBD2. The CDR3 covers 17 residues. V dropped 10 bases and J dropped 7; count of bases not matched to a gene: 21. The germline V gene has CDR1 MNHNS and CDR2 SASEGT. The CDR3 sequence is CANPRQASGRLINEQFF. The CDR3 DNA reads TGTGCCAACCCACGCCAGGCGAGCGGGAGATTGATAAATGAGCAGTTCTTC.

The chain couples TRBV3-1 to TRBJ2-7; a weak D match, TRBD2 (6 bases). With the DNA end fitting TRBJ2-4 better, the J assignment may be wrong. This CDR3 contains 16 residues. Germline loops: CDR1 LGHDT, CDR2 YNNKEL (reference sequence). The chain's CDR3 is CASSPDLRALGGIQYF. The DNA of the CDR3 is TGTGCCAGCAGCCCCGACTTAAGGGCCCTCGGGGGCATTCAGTACTTC.

This clonotype was seen a few times. The rearrangement joins TRBV3-1 to TRBJ2-7, with 7 bases lining up with TRBD1. V gave up 0 bases and J gave up 3 bases; unmatched junction bases: 5. The CDR3 contains 15 residues. Germline-derived CDR1 and CDR2 are LGHDT and YNNKEL (reference sequence). CDR3: CASSQDLTGNYEQYF. CDR3 sequence (DNA): TGTGCCAGCAGCCAAGATTTGACAGGGAACTACGAGCAGTACTTC.

This sequence joins TRBV24-1 and TRBJ2-1, with 13 bases aligning to TRBD2. CDR1 and CDR2 from the germline V gene are KGHDR and SFDVKD. With V trimmed by 6 bases and J by 9 bases, 22 bases remained unmatched. The CDR3 is 20 amino acids. CDR3 DNA sequence: TGTGCCACCAGTACCTCTAGGACAGACTTTAGGACTAGCGGGAGCCTTGAGCAGTTCTTC. Translating gives CATSTSRTDFRTSGSLEQFF.

Details on this clonotype: Sequence at one end of the junction differs from germline and may be a read error. The chain has TRBV12-3 or TRBV12-4 and TRBJ2-3; 13 positions agree with TRBD2. This CDR3 comprises 17 residues. The CDR3 DNA is TGTGCCAGCAGGGCCGGGACTAGCGGGACCTACACAGCTACGCAGTATTTT. It translates to CASRAGTSGTYTATQYF.

This clonotype appeared a few times. V usage is TRBV5-1 and J usage is TRBJ2-1; 8 nucleotides align to TRBD2. The CDR3 covers 15 residues. V lost 0 bases, J lost 6 bases, and 5 bases stayed unmatched. Germline CDR1 SGHRS, CDR2 YFSETQ. The CDR3 DNA sequence: TGCGCCAGCAGCTTGGAAGCGGGAGACTCCAATGAGCAGTTCTTC. Amino acids: CASSLEAGDSNEQFF.

A remark on this clonotype: A much more abundant neighbour one base away suggests this may be a read error. This sequence joins TRBV6-6 and TRBJ2-3; TRBD2 is a possible D gene (6 bases). V was shortened by 7 bases and J by 1 base, with 18 bases between the two germline ends. This CDR3 contains 16 residues. Per the germline V gene, CDR1 is MNHNY and CDR2 is SVGAGI (reference sequence). The CDR3 DNA reads as TGTGCCAGCACCCTTATGGAGGGAGGCGGCACAGATACGCAGTATTTT. As protein: CASTLMEGGGTDTQYF.

The J gene is TRBJ2-3, the V gene TRBV27; 10 bases line up with TRBD2. CDR3 size: 18 residues. CDR1 and CDR2 (germline): MNHEY, SMNVEV (reference sequence). J was trimmed by 0 bases and V by 2 bases; bases with no gene match: 8. Here the CDR3 reads CASSLQAGLAVSTDTQYF. CDR3 in DNA: TGTGCCAGCAGTTTACAGGCAGGACTAGCGGTTAGCACAGATACGCAGTATTTT.

The chain carries TRBV12-3 or TRBV12-4 and TRBJ2-3; TRBD1 or TRBD2 may be the D gene (5 bases each). V was shortened by 6 bases and J by 6 bases, with 10 bases between the two germline ends. This CDR3 has 12 residues. CDR3 nucleotides: TGTGCCAGCAGATTTTGGGGGGATACGCAGTATTTT. It is translated as CASRFWGDTQYF.